The TCR beta chain described here comes from a study of T cell repertoires in cytomegalovirus infection. As for the study in general: An indication of both CMV infection and matching HLA type came from public TCR beta signatures.

Study outcomes and limitations: Cumulative frequency (of public TCR beta family members) identified carriers of CMV plus the relevant HLA. Predominance within the ex vivo response was attributable to HLA-C-restricted CMV-specific TCR beta clonotypes.

Each CDR3 protein is one row after TCRdb ran MiXCR on the reads. The profile shows approximately 71,000 distinct CDR3 sequences, about 4.2% of them singletons. At least ten counts were recorded for this clonotype. The antigen is unknown. V was pared by 2 bases and J by 5 bases, with 11 bases between. From germline, CDR1 is SGHTA and CDR2 FQGTGA. There are 14 residues in the CDR3. This rearrangement joins TRBV7-3 to TRBJ2-3; D perhaps matches TRBD2 (5 bases). Sequenced material: PBMCs. This TCR derives from a human donor in good health (CMV status not recorded). Some clones in this sample may be carry-over from other donors' samples. The CDR3 spells CASSLSPGKDTQYF. The CDR3 nucleotides read TGTGCCAGCAGCTTATCTCCGGGGAAAGATACGCAGTATTTT. Drawing the rest from reference TRBV7-3 and TRBJ2-3, the complete variable domain is GAGVSQTPSNKVTEKGKYVELRCDPISGHTALYWYRQSLGQGPEFLIYFQGTGAADDSGLPNDRFFAVRPEGSVSTLKIQRTERGDSAVYLCASSLSPGKDTQYFGPGTRLTVL.